The following is a TCR beta chain sequence with its context. The source of the sample is a study of T cell changes during pregnancy in multiple sclerosis. TCRdb's copy holds only in-frame clones and misses some; the assay was immunoSEQ multiplex PCR. The sample shows roughly 93,000 clones, under 95% of them seen only once. The CDR3 totals 18 residues. Germline V gene sequence: CDR1 ENHRY, CDR2 SYGVKD. Trimming at V came to 0 bases and at J to 5 bases, leaving 11 bases not matched to a gene. The material was peripheral blood, obtained after pregnancy. This chain uses TRBV10-3 with TRBJ2-3; 10 bases map to TRBD2. The sequence was obtained from a female donor in good health, enrolled as a control in a pregnancy study. CDR3 nucleotides: TGTGCCATCAGTGAGTCTGCCGGGGTAGCGGGGGGTAGAGATACGCAGTATTTT. This gives the protein CAISESAGVAGGRDTQYF.